These 32 T cell receptor beta chains originate from one sample sequenced in a study of T cells in women clearing cervical HPV infection. Generated by immunoSEQ multiplex PCR, the TCRdb table keeps only in-frame clones and is missing some. The sample has tens of thousands of clones. Sequenced material: blood buffy coat. Source of these receptors: a woman aged 18 to 75 with a cervical HPV16 infection that either progressed to CIN3+ or cleared (not recorded which).

A word on this clone: The read ends 3 residues shy of where the CDR3 ends; the end is completed using the germline J gene. J is TRBJ2-3 and V is TRBV11-1; D not certain. Per germline, CDR1 SGHAT and CDR2 FQDESV (reference sequence). V gave up 1 base and J gave up 1 base, with 6 bases separating them. CDR3 size: 14 residues. The sequenced part of the CDR3 DNA is TGTGCCAGCAGCTTAGATAGGGGCACAGATACG. It specifies CASSLDRGTDT. The whole CDR3 is CASSLDRGTDTQYF.

In the case of this clone: The read comes to an end 3 residues before the CDR3 does, leaving the germline J gene to fill in the end. The chain recombines TRBV6-2 or TRBV6-3 with TRBJ2-5, with a tentative D call TRBD1 (7 bases). Trimming stripped 6 bases from V and 5 bases from J, with 10 bases between. Germline CDR1 is MNHEY and CDR2 is SVGEGT. The CDR3 loop spans 12 amino acids. Partial CDR3 DNA: TGTGCCAGCAGATCAGGGGGGGAGACC. Translating gives CASRSGGET. The whole CDR3 protein reads CASRSGGETQYF.

About this clone: The observed sequence ends 3 residues before the CDR3 terminus, with the missing tail filled in from the germline J gene. This chain links TRBV12-3 or TRBV12-4 with TRBJ2-7; D uncertain. Trimming removed 2 bases from V and 2 bases from J, with 7 bases in between. This CDR3 comprises 13 residues. CDR3 bases read: TGTGCCAGCAGTTTAAATGGGCCCTACGAG. This encodes CASSLNGPYE. The complete CDR3 reads CASSLNGPYEQYF.

As for this clone: A read error may produce the germline difference seen at one junction end. The read ends 3 residues early relative to the CDR3; the germline J gene fills the gap. This chain links TRBV5-1 with TRBJ1-5; the D is unclear. Per the germline V gene, CDR1 is SGHRS and CDR2 is YFSETQ. This CDR3 region has 13 residues. The CDR3 loop is CASSLEVDQPQHF. The CDR3 bases that were read are TGCGCCAGCAGTTTGGAGGTTGATCAGCCC.

Concerning this clone itself: The DNA ends 3 residues before the CDR3 does, and the rest of the CDR3 is filled in from the germline J gene. The chain links TRBV5-1 to TRBJ2-5; 7 bases align to TRBD1. The V gene's germline CDR1 is SGHRS and CDR2 YFSETQ. V shed 4 bases and J 5 bases; nucleotides not matched to a gene: 11. This CDR3 is 15 amino acids long. The CDR3: CASSPEPDRAETQYF. The CDR3 bases that were read are TGCGCCAGCAGCCCCGAACCTGACAGGGCCGAGACC.

Comments on this clone: The read finishes 3 residues shy of the CDR3 end, and the germline J gene is used to complete it. This chain connects TRBV18 to TRBJ1-2; 8 positions agree with TRBD1. The CDR3 sequence is 15 residues long. Germline-derived CDR1 and CDR2 are KGHSH and LQKENI. The CDR3 sequence: CASSPGTGGSDTYTF. Partial CDR3 DNA: TGTGCCAGCTCACCCGGGACAGGCGGTTCAGATACC.

In the case of this clone: The CDR3 extends 3 residues past the end of the read, so its final part is completed from the germline J gene. The rearrangement links TRBV7-6 to TRBJ1-2; 7 bases fit TRBD1. Germline V gives CDR1 SGHVS, CDR2 FNYEAQ. The CDR3 runs 15 residues. The CDR3 bases that were read are TGTGCCAGCAGCTTAGAGGTAGCAGGGACAGATACC. Protein sequence: CASSLEVAGTDT. From start to end, the CDR3 is CASSLEVAGTDTYTF.

About this clone: The read is 3 residues too short to cover the CDR3 end, so that end is filled in from the germline J gene. The chain uses TRBV20-1 and TRBJ1-6, with 12 bases that match TRBD1. Germline values: CDR1 DFQATT, CDR2 SNEGSKA (reference sequence). The ends lost 5 bases at V and 11 bases at J; junction bases unmatched: 4. The length of the CDR3 is 13 residues. This chain's CDR3 is CSAVGQGATPLHF. The sequenced CDR3 bases are TGCAGTGCTGTGGGACAGGGGGCGACACCC.

As for this clone: The junction departs from germline at one end; a sequencing error may be responsible. Coverage ceases 3 residues before the CDR3 finishes, and the germline J gene fills in the end. Different DNA sequences within this sample yield the same CDR3. This chain links TRBV13 with TRBJ1-3; weak D call: TRBD1 (5 bases). In germline, CDR1 is PRHDT, CDR2 FYEKMQ (reference sequence). The CDR3 totals 15 residues. Here the CDR3 reads CASSPSLGGGNTIYF. The CDR3 bases that were read are TGTGCCAGCAGCCCCTCCCTGGGGGGTGGAAACACG.

About this clone itself: The read finishes 3 residues shy of the CDR3 end, and the germline J gene is used to complete it. This chain uses TRBV18 with TRBJ2-7; no definite D call. Per the germline V gene, CDR1 is KGHSH and CDR2 is LQKENI. Trimming took 2 bases from V and 5 from J, leaving 7 bases between them. The CDR3 has 12 residues. The CDR3 sequence: CASSPFQDEQYF. The sequenced CDR3 bases are TGTGCCAGCTCACCATTCCAGGACGAG.

Comment on this clone: A read error may account for a junction end that differs from germline. Coverage ceases 3 residues before the CDR3 finishes, and the germline J gene fills in the end. The sample carries other DNA sequences with the same CDR3. The chain recombines TRBV6-1 with TRBJ1-3; a possible D gene is TRBD1 (6 bases). The CDR3 has 18 residues. CDR1 is MNHNS and CDR2 is SASEGT in the germline V gene. The CDR3 region is CASREARGGGASGNTIYF. The CDR3 DNA, read in part, is TGTGCCAGCAGAGAAGCCCGGGGAGGGGGAGCCTCCGGAAACACC.

A remark on this clone: The CDR3 end falls 3 residues outside the read, so it is completed with the germline J gene. The chain carries TRBV20-1 and TRBJ2-2; D might be TRBD2 (5 bases). Trimming stripped 1 base from V and 2 bases from J, with 8 bases between. This CDR3 is 14 amino acids long. Germline lookup yields CDR1 DFQATT and CDR2 SNEGSKA (reference sequence). Incomplete CDR3 DNA: TGCAGTGCTAGAGGTGCTAGCAACACCGGGGAG. Its protein is CSARGASNTGE. The CDR3, in full, reads CSARGASNTGELFF.

On this clone itself: The CDR3 end falls 3 residues outside the read, so it is completed with the germline J gene. The chain is built from TRBV7-9 and TRBJ2-3; a possible D gene is TRBD2 (6 bases). Germline CDR1 is SEHNR and CDR2 is FQNEAQ (reference sequence). The CDR3 is 15 residues long. CDR3 protein: CASSPVGLTQETQYF. The CDR3 DNA, read in part, is TGTGCCAGCAGCCCCGTCGGACTAACACAAGAGACG.

Concerning this clone itself: The sequence runs out 3 residues before the end of the CDR3; the remainder is reconstructed from the germline J gene. This chain connects TRBV13 to TRBJ2-1; TRBD1 matches 11 bases. Germline V lookup: CDR1 PRHDT, CDR2 FYEKMQ (reference sequence). The length of the CDR3 is 19 residues. The ends lost 2 bases at V and 4 bases at J; junction bases unmatched: 13. CDR3 DNA (partial): TGTGCCAGCAGCTTAATACTTAGCTTGGACAGGGGGCTTTACAATGAG. Translating it yields CASSLILSLDRGLYNE. The full CDR3 reads CASSLILSLDRGLYNEQFF.

Concerning this clone itself: The read terminates 3 residues ahead of where the CDR3 ends, so the germline J gene completes it. The V and J genes are TRBV7-9 and TRBJ1-2; D perhaps matches TRBD1 (6 bases). Trimming stripped 4 bases from V and 4 bases from J, with 10 bases between. The CDR3 covers 13 residues. Germline-derived CDR1 and CDR2 are SEHNR and FQNEAQ (reference sequence). The CDR3: CASSSGDSYGYTF. CDR3 bases read: TGTGCCAGCAGCTCAGGGGATAGCTATGGC.

CDR3 residues: CASSLLAGNYGYTF. CDR3 DNA (partial): TGTGCCAGCAGCTTGTTAGCAGGGAACTATGGC. The V gene is TRBV5-4, the J gene TRBJ1-2; D possibly corresponds to TRBD1 (5 bases). The read ends 3 residues before the CDR3 terminus; that terminus is restored from the germline J gene. With 1 base removed from V and 2 bases from J, the gap between germline ends came to 9 bases. The germline gives CDR1 SGHNT, CDR2 YYREEE (reference sequence). The CDR3 extends over 14 amino acids.

The chain's CDR3 is CASSFTGLDSEQFF. CDR3 bases read: TGTGCCAGCAGCTTTACGGGACTAGACAGTGAG. The chain has TRBV7-3 and TRBJ2-1; 8 bases map to TRBD2. The observed sequence ends 3 residues before the CDR3 terminus, with the missing tail filled in from the germline J gene. The CDR3 has 14 amino acids. Trimming took 3 bases from V and 9 from J; bases not matched to a gene: 7. In germline, CDR1 is SGHTA, CDR2 FQGTGA.

Worth noting for this clone: The sequenced fragment ends 3 residues before the CDR3 boundary, so the rest is inferred from the germline J gene. The chain carries TRBV5-1 and TRBJ2-7, with 9 bases that match TRBD1. This CDR3 comprises 15 residues. Per germline, CDR1 SGHRS and CDR2 YFSETQ. V shed 4 bases, J shed 0 bases, and the junction held 5 bases outside the gene matches. The CDR3 DNA, read in part, is TGCGCCAGCAGCACCGGACAGGGGCCCTCCTACGAG. As protein: CASSTGQGPSYE. The full-length CDR3 reads as CASSTGQGPSYEQYF.

The CDR3 loop is CASSETGGAYNEQFF. The CDR3 DNA, read in part, is TGTGCCAGCAGTGAGACCGGGGGGGCCTACAATGAG. The J gene is TRBJ2-1, the V gene TRBV2, with 8 bases identical to TRBD2. The read terminates 3 residues before the CDR3 end, so the remaining end is supplied by the germline J gene. The V segment lost 3 bases and the J segment 2 bases; nucleotides outside the gene matches: 3. CDR1 and CDR2 from the germline V gene are SNHLY and FYNNEI. This CDR3 is 15 amino acids long. The full variable domain, completed using reference TRBV2 and TRBJ2-1, is EPEVTQTPSHQVTQMGQEVILRCVPISNHLYFYWYRQILGQKVEFLVSFYNNEISEKSEIFDDQFSVERPDGSNFTLKIRSTKLEDSAMYFCASSETGGAYNEQFFGPGTRLTVL.

In the case of this clone: Read sequence stops 3 residues before the CDR3 end, and the germline J gene provides the missing end. The rearrangement joins TRBV5-1 to TRBJ1-1, with 7 bases identical to TRBD1. V shed 3 bases and J 2 bases; nucleotides not matched to a gene: 10. Germline V lookup: CDR1 SGHRS, CDR2 YFSETQ. The CDR3 consists of 16 residues. The sequenced part of the CDR3 DNA is TGCGCCAGCAGCTCAGCACGACAGGGATCAAACACTGAA. Amino acids: CASSSARQGSNTE. The whole CDR3 sequence is CASSSARQGSNTEAFF.

Worth noting for this clone: Read data end 3 residues before the CDR3 end; the end is taken from the germline J gene. The chain uses TRBV5-1 and TRBJ2-2; 15 nucleotides agree with TRBD2. The CDR3 is 20 residues long. The trim removed 5 bases at V and 5 bases at J, leaving 16 bases unmatched. Germline CDR1 reads SGHRS; CDR2 reads YFSETQ. CDR3 sequence: CASRTGLAGGPRLGTGELFF. Partial CDR3 DNA: TGCGCCAGCAGGACAGGACTAGCGGGGGGGCCGCGGTTAGGGACCGGGGAG. The full variable domain, its missing parts supplied by reference TRBV5-1 and TRBJ2-2, is KAGVTQTPRYLIKTRGQQVTLSCSPISGHRSVSWYQQTPGQGLQFLFEYFSETQRNKGNFPGRFSGRQFSNSRSEMNVSTLELGDSALYLCASRTGLAGGPRLGTGELFFGEGSRLTVL.

Of note for this clone: The observed sequence ends 3 residues before the CDR3 terminus, with the missing tail filled in from the germline J gene. V usage is TRBV30 and J usage is TRBJ1-5, with 10 bases that match TRBD1. There are 15 residues in the CDR3. V dropped 1 base and J dropped 7; count of bases not matched to a gene: 7. Germline V gives CDR1 GTSNPN, CDR2 SVGIG (reference sequence). The CDR3 spells CAWSAGTGAGQPQHF. The covered CDR3 bases are TGTGCCTGGAGTGCTGGGACAGGGGCCGGCCAGCCC. Drawing the rest from reference TRBV30 and TRBJ1-5, the complete variable domain is SQTIHQWPATLVQPVGSPLSLECTVEGTSNPNLYWYRQAAGRGLQLLFYSVGIGQISSEVPQNLSASRPQDRQFILSSKKLLLSDSGFYLCAWSAGTGAGQPQHFGDGTRLSIL.

Turning to this clone: The read stops 3 residues short of the end of the CDR3; the missing end is completed from the germline J gene. The chain links TRBV18 to TRBJ1-2, with a possible D match to TRBD1 (5 bases). The CDR3 has 13 residues. Germline-derived CDR1 and CDR2 are KGHSH and LQKENI. The CDR3 here is CASSPQGPDTYTF. The covered CDR3 bases are TGTGCCAGCTCACCACAGGGGCCAGATACC.

Note on this clone: From the germline J gene comes the end of the CDR3, since the read stops 3 residues before it. This chain uses TRBV28 with TRBJ2-3, with TRBD1 as a possible D gene (6 bases). Per the germline V gene, CDR1 is MDHEN and CDR2 is SYDVKM. The V and J ends lost 1 base and 3 bases respectively, with 11 bases between them. The CDR3 sequence is 15 residues long. The CDR3 DNA, read in part, is TGTGCCAGCAGTTTATCGGGCAGGGGTACAGATACG. As protein: CASSLSGRGTDT. The whole CDR3 sequence is CASSLSGRGTDTQYF.

With respect to this clone: The read stops 3 residues short of the end of the CDR3; the missing end is completed from the germline J gene. The genes are TRBV11-2 and TRBJ2-3, with a tentative D call TRBD1 (7 bases). Germline CDR1 and CDR2: SGHAT and FQNNGV. The CDR3 covers 14 residues. CDR3 in amino acids: CASSYGDSRGTQYF. The sequenced part of the CDR3 DNA is TGTGCCAGCAGCTATGGGGACAGTCGGGGGACG.

On this clone: The missing CDR3 end, 3 residues past where the read stops, is filled in from the germline J gene. The genes are TRBV11-2 and TRBJ1-2; TRBD1 might be the D (6 bases). Germline CDR1 SGHAT, CDR2 FQNNGV. V lost 8 bases to trimming and J lost 6 bases, with 13 bases between them. This CDR3 is 12 amino acids long. The CDR3 DNA, read in part, is TGTGCCAGCGGCAGGGGTATAAATGGC. Translated, it gives CASGRGING. In full, the CDR3 reads CASGRGINGYTF.

Concerning this clone: From the germline J gene comes the end of the CDR3, since the read stops 3 residues before it. The rearrangement uses TRBV10-3 and TRBJ2-7; D possibly corresponds to TRBD2 (6 bases). The germline gives CDR1 ENHRY, CDR2 SYGVKD. Trimming pared 2 bases from V and 6 bases from J, leaving 14 bases between. The CDR3 extends over 14 amino acids. CDR3 DNA (partial): TGTGCCATCAGTGAGATGGGCCCCGGGGGCGAG. Protein sequence: CAISEMGPGGE. In full, the CDR3 reads CAISEMGPGGEQYF.

In the case of this clone: The CDR3 goes on 3 residues after the read ends, and that part is filled in from the germline J gene. The genes are TRBV28 and TRBJ2-2; weak D call: TRBD1 (6 bases). Germline CDR1 and CDR2: MDHEN and SYDVKM. This CDR3 contains 14 residues. The CDR3 here is CASSLAGVESPLFF. The covered CDR3 bases are TGTGCCAGCAGTTTAGCAGGGGTGGAATCACCG.

To note about this clone: The read ends 3 residues shy of where the CDR3 ends; the end is completed using the germline J gene. The rearrangement links TRBV11-3 to TRBJ2-1; D remains ambiguous. V shed 0 bases and J shed 3 bases, with 3 bases lying between them. This CDR3 region has 13 residues. The V gene's germline CDR1 is SGHNT and CDR2 YENEEA. CDR3 DNA (partial): TGTGCCAGCAGCTTAGACAGCTACAATGAG. Translation gives CASSLDSYNE. The whole CDR3 sequence is CASSLDSYNEQFF.

In the case of this clone: The CDR3 end lies 3 residues beyond the end of the read and is filled in from the germline J gene. The J gene is TRBJ2-7, the V gene TRBV2; maybe TRBD1 (6 bases). The germline V and J ends were trimmed by 1 base and 4 bases, with 14 bases remaining between them. The CDR3 extends over 15 amino acids. Germline lookup yields CDR1 SNHLY and CDR2 FYNNEI. This CDR3 reads CASSEGQATGYEQYF. Partial CDR3 DNA: TGTGCCAGCAGTGAAGGACAGGCTACAGGGTACGAG.

Comment on this clone: The read halts 3 residues ahead of the CDR3 end, with the missing end drawn from the germline J gene. The V gene is TRBV7-3, the J gene TRBJ2-2, with 7 bases matching TRBD2. The V gene's germline CDR1 is SGHTA and CDR2 FQGTGA. Trimming took 5 bases from V and 0 from J; bases not matched to a gene: 6. The CDR3 sequence is 16 residues long. The CDR3 sequence is CASSQSGGSNTGELFF. The DNA read from the CDR3 is TGTGCCAGCAGCCAATCCGGGGGGTCGAACACCGGGGAG.

As to this clone: The CDR3 extends 3 residues past the end of the read, so its final part is completed from the germline J gene. The chain combines TRBV30 with TRBJ2-7; the match to TRBD2 covers 11 bases. The CDR3 is 15 residues long. CDR1 is GTSNPN and CDR2 is SVGIG in the germline V gene (reference sequence). V was pared by 0 bases and J by 4 bases, with 5 bases of the junction left unmatched. Incomplete CDR3 DNA: TGTGCCTGGAGTGTACTAGCGGGGGCGTATTACGAG. This gives the protein CAWSVLAGAYYE. The whole CDR3 protein reads CAWSVLAGAYYEQYF.